The sequence of this T cell receptor beta chain was determined in a study of OX40 agonist ivuxolimab in advanced cancers. Overall study context: Dose-escalation patients were diagnosed with hepatocellular carcinoma, melanoma, renal cell cancer or head and neck cancer. Overall study results and limits: CD4+ and CD8+ blood T cells expanded clonally by week 6 at 0.1 to 3.0 mg/kg. CD4+ T cells averaged fewer expanded clones than CD8+ T cells.

Data came from immunoSEQ multiplex PCR; TCRdb stores just in-frame clones and leaves some out. The sample contains tens of thousands of clones, approximately 90% of which appear only once. Germline CDR1 and CDR2: MNHEY and SMNVEV (reference sequence). The V end lost 4 bases, the J end lost 5 bases, and 11 bases lay between the germline ends. The CDR3 has 13 residues. Remarks on this clone: The antigen is unknown.

The sequenced sample was CD4+ or CD8+ T cells sorted from blood, obtained in a trial of the OX40 agonist ivuxolimab. The receptor was derived from an adult with an advanced solid tumor such as melanoma, head and neck, liver or kidney cancer. This chain connects TRBV27 to TRBJ1-2; unclear D gene. CDR3 loop: CASSSTIYYGYTF. CDR3 DNA: TGTGCCAGCAGTTCGACTATCTATTATGGCTACACCTTC.